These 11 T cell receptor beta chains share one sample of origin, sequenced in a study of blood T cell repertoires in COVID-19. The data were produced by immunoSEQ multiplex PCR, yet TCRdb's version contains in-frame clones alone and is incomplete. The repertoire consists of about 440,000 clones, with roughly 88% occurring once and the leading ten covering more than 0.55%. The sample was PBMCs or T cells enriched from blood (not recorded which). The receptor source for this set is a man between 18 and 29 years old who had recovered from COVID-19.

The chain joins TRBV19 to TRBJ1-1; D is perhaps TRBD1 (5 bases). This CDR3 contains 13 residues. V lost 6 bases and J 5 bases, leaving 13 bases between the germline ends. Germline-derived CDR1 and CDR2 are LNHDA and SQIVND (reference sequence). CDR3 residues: CASRPQGQTEAFF. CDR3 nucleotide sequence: TGTGCCAGTAGACCCCAGGGTCAGACTGAAGCTTTCTTT.

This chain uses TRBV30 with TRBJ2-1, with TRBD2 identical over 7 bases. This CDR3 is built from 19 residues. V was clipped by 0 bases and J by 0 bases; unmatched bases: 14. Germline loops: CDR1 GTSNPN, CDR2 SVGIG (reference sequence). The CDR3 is CAWSVRGGGSPSSYNEQFF. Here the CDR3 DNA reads TGTGCCTGGAGTGTCCGAGGTGGCGGGAGTCCGAGCTCCTACAATGAGCAGTTCTTC.

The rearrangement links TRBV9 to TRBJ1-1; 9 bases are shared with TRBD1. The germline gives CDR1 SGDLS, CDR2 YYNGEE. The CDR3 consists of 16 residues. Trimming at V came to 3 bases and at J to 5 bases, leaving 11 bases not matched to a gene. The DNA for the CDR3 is TGTGCCAGCAGCGGACCGGGACAGGGCGTTCGGACTGAAGCTTTCTTT. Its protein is CASSGPGQGVRTEAFF.

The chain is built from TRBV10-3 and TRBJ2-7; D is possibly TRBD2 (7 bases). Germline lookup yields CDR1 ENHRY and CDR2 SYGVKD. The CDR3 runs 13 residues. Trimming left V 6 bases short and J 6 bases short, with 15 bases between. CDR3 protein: CAISPVGGLEQYF. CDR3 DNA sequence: TGTGCCATCAGCCCAGTCGGGGGGCTCGAGCAGTACTTC.

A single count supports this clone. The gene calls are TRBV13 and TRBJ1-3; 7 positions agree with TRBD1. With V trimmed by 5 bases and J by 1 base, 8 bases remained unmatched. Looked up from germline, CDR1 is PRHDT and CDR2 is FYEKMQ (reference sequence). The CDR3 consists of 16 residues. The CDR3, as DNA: TGTGCCAGCAGCCACAGGGGAGGTTTTTCTGGAAACACCATATATTTT. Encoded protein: CASSHRGGFSGNTIYF.

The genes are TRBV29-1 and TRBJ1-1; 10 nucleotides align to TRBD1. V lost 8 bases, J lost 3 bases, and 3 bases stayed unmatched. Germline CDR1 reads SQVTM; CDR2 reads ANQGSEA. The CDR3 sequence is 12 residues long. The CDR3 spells CSSGQGDTEAFF. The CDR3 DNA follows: TGCAGCTCTGGACAGGGGGACACTGAAGCTTTCTTT. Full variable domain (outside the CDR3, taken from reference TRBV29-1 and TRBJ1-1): SAVISQKPSRDICQRGTSLTIQCQVDSQVTMMFWYRQQPGQSLTLIATANQGSEATYESGFVIDKFPISRPNLTFSTLTVSNMSPEDSSIYLCSSGQGDTEAFFGQGTRLTVV.

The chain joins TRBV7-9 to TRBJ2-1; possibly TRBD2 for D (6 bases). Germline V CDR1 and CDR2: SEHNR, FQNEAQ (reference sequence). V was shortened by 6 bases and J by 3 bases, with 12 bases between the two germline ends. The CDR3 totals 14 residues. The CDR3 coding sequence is TGTGCCAGCAGTCCCACCGGGAGCTACAATGAGCAGTTCTTC. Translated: CASSPTGSYNEQFF.

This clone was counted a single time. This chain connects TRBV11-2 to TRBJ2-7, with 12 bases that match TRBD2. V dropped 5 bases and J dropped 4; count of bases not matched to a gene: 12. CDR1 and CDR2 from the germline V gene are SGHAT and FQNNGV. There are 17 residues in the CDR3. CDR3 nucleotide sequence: TGTGCCAGCAGCACACCATCACTAGCGGGAGGAGGGTACGAGCAGTACTTC. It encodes CASSTPSLAGGGYEQYF. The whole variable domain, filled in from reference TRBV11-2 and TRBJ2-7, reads EAGVAQSPRYKIIEKRQSVAFWCNPISGHATLYWYQQILGQGPKLLIQFQNNGVVDDSQLPKDRFSAERLKGVDSTLKIQPAKLEDSAVYLCASSTPSLAGGGYEQYFGPGTRLTVT.

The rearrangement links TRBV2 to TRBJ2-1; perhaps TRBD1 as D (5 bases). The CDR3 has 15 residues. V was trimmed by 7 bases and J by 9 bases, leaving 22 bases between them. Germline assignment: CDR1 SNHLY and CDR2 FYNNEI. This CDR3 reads CASTRQNPYESEQFF. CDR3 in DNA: TGTGCCAGCACACGACAGAACCCTTATGAGAGTGAGCAGTTCTTC.

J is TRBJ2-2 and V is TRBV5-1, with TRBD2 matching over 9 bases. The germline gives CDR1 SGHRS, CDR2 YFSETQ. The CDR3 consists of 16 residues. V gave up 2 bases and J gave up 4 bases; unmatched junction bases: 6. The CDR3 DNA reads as TGCGCCAGCAGCTTCCTCCTAGCGGGAACCACCGGGGAGCTGTTTTTT. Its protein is CASSFLLAGTTGELFF.

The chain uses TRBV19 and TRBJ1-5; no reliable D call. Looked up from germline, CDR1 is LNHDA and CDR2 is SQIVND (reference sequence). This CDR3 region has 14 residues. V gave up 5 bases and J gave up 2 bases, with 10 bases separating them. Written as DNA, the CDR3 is TGTGCCAGTAGTTCGTACGCGGGCAATCAGCCCCAGCATTTT. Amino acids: CASSSYAGNQPQHF. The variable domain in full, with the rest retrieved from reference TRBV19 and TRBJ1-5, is DGGITQSPKYLFRKEGQNVTLSCEQNLNHDAMYWYRQDPGQGLRLIYYSQIVNDFQKGDIAEGYSVSREKKESFPLTVTSAQKNPTAFYLCASSSYAGNQPQHFGDGTRLSIL.